The following is a TCR beta chain sequence with its context. Antigen specificity is unknown. This specimen comes from a study of beta chain features in type 1 diabetes. Whole-study context: The examined sorted cells totaled under 120 million across samples. Study-level findings and limits: The naive, central memory and Treg TCRB repertoires of patients appeared to be more similar to one another than those of healthy donors. Shortening that was moderate but significant affected the TCRB CDR3s of Type 1 diabetes patients in all four CD4+ subsets.

What was sequenced were expressed TCRB transcripts, since all of the isolated RNA had been reverse transcribed. The data were produced by immunoSEQ multiplex PCR, yet TCRdb's version contains in-frame clones alone and is incomplete. The sample holds approximately 280,000 clones, roughly 15% seen once. The CDR3 runs to 16 residues. Trimming at V came to 8 bases and at J to 4 bases, leaving 15 bases not matched to a gene. Looked up from germline, CDR1 is SQVTM and CDR2 is ANQGSEA. Once sorted, every population was more than 98% pure. The TCR originated in a man younger than 30 with type 1 diabetes. The sequencing input was naive CD4+ T cells from blood. This chain links TRBV29-1 with TRBJ2-5, with 11 bases aligning to TRBD2. CDR3 region: CSPKPTTSGIGETQYF. In nucleotides, the CDR3 is TGCAGCCCGAAGCCTACGACTAGCGGGATTGGAGAGACCCAGTACTTC.